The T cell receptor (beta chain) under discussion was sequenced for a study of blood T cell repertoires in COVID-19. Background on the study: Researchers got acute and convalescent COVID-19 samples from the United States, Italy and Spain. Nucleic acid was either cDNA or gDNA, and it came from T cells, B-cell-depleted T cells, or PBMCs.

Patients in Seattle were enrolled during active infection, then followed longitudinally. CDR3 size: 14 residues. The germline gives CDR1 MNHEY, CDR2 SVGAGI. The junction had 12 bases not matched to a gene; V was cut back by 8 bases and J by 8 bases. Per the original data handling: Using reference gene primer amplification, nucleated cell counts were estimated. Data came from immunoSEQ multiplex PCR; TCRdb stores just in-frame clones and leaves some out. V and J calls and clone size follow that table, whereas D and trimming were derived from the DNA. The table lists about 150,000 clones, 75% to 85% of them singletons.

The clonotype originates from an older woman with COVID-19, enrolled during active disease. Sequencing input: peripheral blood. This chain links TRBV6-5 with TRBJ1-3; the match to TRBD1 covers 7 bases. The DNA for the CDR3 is TGTGCCAGCTGTATTACACGGGACAGCCACACCATATATTTT. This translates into CASCITRDSHTIYF.